This T cell receptor (beta chain) is drawn from a study of molecular identifiers for immune sequencing clone quantification. Ten or more counts support this clonotype. The CDR3 contains 12 residues. The germline V and J ends were trimmed by 2 bases and 6 bases, with 10 bases remaining between them. Germline V CDR1 and CDR2: GTSNPN, SVGIG (reference sequence). Previously published methods and listed TCR primers were used for the bulk TCR libraries. TCRdb fed the PCR reads into MiXCR, producing one record per CDR3 protein. The table has approximately 630,000 distinct CDR3 sequences, less than 30% seen once.

The chain has TRBV30 and TRBJ1-2; no reliable D call. The sample taken for sequencing was naive CD8+ T cells from blood, with Jurkat cell RNA spiked in. As for subset: FACS-sorted CD8+CD4-CCR7+CD45RA+ naive T cells. The clonotype comes from a human donor in good health. Some libraries in this study had Jurkat cell RNA spiked in. Written as DNA, the CDR3 is TGTGCCTGGAGTCTGTTCGTCGATGGCTACACCTTC. Its translation is CAWSLFVDGYTF.